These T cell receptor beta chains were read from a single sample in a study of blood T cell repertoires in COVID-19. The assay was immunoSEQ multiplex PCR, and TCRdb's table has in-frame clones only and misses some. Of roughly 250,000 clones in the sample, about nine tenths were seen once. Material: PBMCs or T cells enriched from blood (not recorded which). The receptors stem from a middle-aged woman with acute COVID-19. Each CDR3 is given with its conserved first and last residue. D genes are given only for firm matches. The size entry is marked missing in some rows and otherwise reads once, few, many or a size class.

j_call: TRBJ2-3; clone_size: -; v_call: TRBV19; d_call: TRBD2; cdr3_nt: TGTGCCAGTAGTAACGGGGGGGGCCAAGATACGCAGTATTTT; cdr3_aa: CASSNGGGQDTQYF
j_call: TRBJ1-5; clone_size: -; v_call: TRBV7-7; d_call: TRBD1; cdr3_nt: TGTGCTAGCAGCCCCCAGGGACAGGGGCTTAATCAGCCCCAGCATTTT; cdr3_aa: CASSPQGQGLNQPQHF
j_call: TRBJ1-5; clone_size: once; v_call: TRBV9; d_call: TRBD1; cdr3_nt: TGTGCCAGCAGCGTAGACGGGACAGATTATCAGCCCCAGCATTTT; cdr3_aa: CASSVDGTDYQPQHF
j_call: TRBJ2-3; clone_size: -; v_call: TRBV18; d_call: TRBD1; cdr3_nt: TGTGCCAGCTCCCAAACAGGGGGCACAGATACGCAGTATTTT; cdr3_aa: CASSQTGGTDTQYF
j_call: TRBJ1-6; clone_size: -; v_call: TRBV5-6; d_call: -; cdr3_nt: TGTGCCAGCAGCTTGTTCTTGAATTCACCCCTCCACTTT; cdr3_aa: CASSLFLNSPLHF
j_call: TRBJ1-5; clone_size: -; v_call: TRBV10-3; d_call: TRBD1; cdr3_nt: TGTGCCATCAGTGAAGACAGGGGGGGCAATCAGCCCCAGCATTTT; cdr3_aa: CAISEDRGGNQPQHF
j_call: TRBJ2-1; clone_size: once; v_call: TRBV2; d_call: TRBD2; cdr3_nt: TGTGCCAGCAGAGGCGCGGGGGGCCTCAATGAGCAGTTCTTC; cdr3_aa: CASRGAGGLNEQFF
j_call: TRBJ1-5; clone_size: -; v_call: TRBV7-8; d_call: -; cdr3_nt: TGTGCCAGCAGCTTAGCATACGGCCAGGGCAATCAGCCCCAGCATTTT; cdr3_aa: CASSLAYGQGNQPQHF
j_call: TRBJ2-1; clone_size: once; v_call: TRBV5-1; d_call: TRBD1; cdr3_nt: TGCGCCAGCAGCTCGGGCGCCGGGACAGGGGGGAACAATGAGCAGTTCTTC; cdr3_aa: CASSSGAGTGGNNEQFF
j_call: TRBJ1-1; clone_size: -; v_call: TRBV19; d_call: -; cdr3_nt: TGTGCCAGTAGCGAGGGAGCTGAAGCTTTCTTT; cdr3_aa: CASSEGAEAFF
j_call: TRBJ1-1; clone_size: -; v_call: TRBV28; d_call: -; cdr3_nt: TGTGCCAGCAGTTATACAGGGCTGAACACTGAAGCTTTCTTT; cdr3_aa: CASSYTGLNTEAFF
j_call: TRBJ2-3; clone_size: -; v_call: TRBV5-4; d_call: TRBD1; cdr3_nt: TGTGCCAGCAGCTTATCACTTGGGACAGGGGCAATACTCTTT; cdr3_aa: CASSLSLGTGAILF
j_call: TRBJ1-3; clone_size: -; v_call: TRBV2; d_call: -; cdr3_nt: TGTGCCAGCAGAGATGACAGATCTTCAGGAAACACCATATATTTT; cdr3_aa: CASRDDRSSGNTIYF